Sequencing of this T cell receptor (beta chain) was carried out in a study of lymphopenia after photon versus proton radiotherapy. General observations from the study: Photon-treated patients lost naive T cells and TCR diversity; proton-treated stayed stable. Survival link was tested only in deceased patients; proton benefit remains a possibility. A bigger post-nadir fall in TCR diversity correlated inversely with survival time in deceased patients. After the lymphocyte nadir, photon-treated repertoires showed oligoclonal expansion, especially of CD8+ Temra cells.

The V gene lost 4 bases and the J gene lost 5 bases, with 11 bases spanning the gap. The CDR3 has 13 residues. Germline V gene data show CDR1 as LGHNA and CDR2 as YNFKEQ. On this clone: Antigen unknown.

This table comes from immunoSEQ multiplex PCR, and its TCRdb copy is limited to in-frame clones, with some not included. The table includes tens of thousands of clones, less than 90% detected once. V is TRBV4-2 and J is TRBJ1-1, with no clear D. Sample: peripheral blood, taken from a patient treated with photon-based radiotherapy. This receptor was identified in a man between 40 and 49 years old with gastric cancer. CDR3 in amino acids: CASSPSRMTEAFF. The CDR3, as DNA: TGTGCCAGCAGCCCGTCCCGCATGACTGAAGCTTTCTTT.